The clone carrying this TCR beta chain was counted at least ten times. Its antigen is not known. The data were taken from a study of T cells after yellow fever vaccination. Study-level information: Each low-cell-number fraction was prepared by means of SMART-Seq v4 Ultra Low Input.

Points from the study as a whole: The booster response re-showed most primary clones: 96% CD4, 88% CD8. Contamination by abundant bulk-population clonotypes could be present in FACS-sorted repertoires.

Generation of TCR cDNA used 5'RACE template switching (which added a universal primer site and UMIs). TCRdb ran MiXCR on the 5' RACE reads and lists one entry per CDR3 protein. Counted here are over 150,000 distinct CDR3 sequences, about 6% occurring once; the ten biggest clones make up nearly 3%. From germline, CDR1 is LNHDA and CDR2 SQIVND (reference sequence). V shed 1 base, J shed 5 bases, and the junction held 5 bases outside the gene matches. This CDR3 comprises 16 residues. The specimen comprised CD4+ T cells sorted from PBMCs, sampled on the day of the first yellow fever vaccination. The receptor was isolated from a man aged 18 to 29 who received the YFV17D yellow fever vaccine. V usage is TRBV19 and J usage is TRBJ2-3, with 11 bases identical to TRBD2. The CDR3 region is CASSIGLAGGRDTQYF. The CDR3 DNA reads TGTGCCAGTAGTATAGGTCTAGCGGGGGGTCGAGATACGCAGTATTTT.